This TCR beta chain was sequenced in a study of blood T cell repertoires in COVID-19. For the study at large: Some COVID-19 samples were acute and others convalescent; all came from the United States, Italy and Spain. Sources were T cells, B-cell-depleted T cells, or PBMCs; the material itself was cDNA or gDNA.

Authors' processing steps: Reference gene primer amplification in the assay estimated nucleated cell counts. Method: immunoSEQ multiplex PCR; TCRdb's copy keeps in-frame clones and lacks some. That table supplies the V and J calls and clone size; D and trimming were determined from the DNA. The table shows approximately 230,000 clones, with approximately 90% occurring only once. In germline, CDR1 is LNHDA, CDR2 SQIVND (reference sequence). Trimming took 4 bases from V and 1 from J, leaving 10 bases between them. The CDR3 spans 14 residues. Cohort placement rested on clinical history that participants reported themselves. The sample holds a few counts of this clone.

This chain uses TRBV19 with TRBJ2-5, with a weak D call TRBD2 (6 bases). The source material was PBMCs or T cells enriched from blood (not recorded which). This receptor was identified in a man aged 35-49 years who had recovered from COVID-19. In nucleotides, the CDR3 is TGTGCCAGTAGTACTCGGACTATCCAAGAGACCCAGTACTTC. Protein sequence: CASSTRTIQETQYF.